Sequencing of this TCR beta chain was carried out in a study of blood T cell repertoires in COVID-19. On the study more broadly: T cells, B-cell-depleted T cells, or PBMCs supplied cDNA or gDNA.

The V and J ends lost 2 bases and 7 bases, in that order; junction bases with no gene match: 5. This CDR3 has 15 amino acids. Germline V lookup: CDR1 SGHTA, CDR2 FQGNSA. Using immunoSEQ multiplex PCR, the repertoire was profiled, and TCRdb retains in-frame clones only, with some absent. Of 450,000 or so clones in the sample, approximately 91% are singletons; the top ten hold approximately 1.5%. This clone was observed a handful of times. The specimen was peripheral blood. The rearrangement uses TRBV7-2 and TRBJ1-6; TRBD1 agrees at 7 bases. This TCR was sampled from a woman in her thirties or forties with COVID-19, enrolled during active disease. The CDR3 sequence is CASSLKAGGNSPLHF. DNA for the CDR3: TGTGCCAGCAGCTTAAAGGCAGGGGGGAATTCACCCCTCCACTTT.